One sample yielded the 8 T cell receptor delta chains listed below, sequenced in a study of fetal and pediatric gammadelta thymocytes. The thymus tissue was fetal, from elective terminations at roughly 14 to 22 weeks estimated gestational age. With CATT, TCRdb re-called clones from the reads. Among 600 to 750 delta-chain clones listed, approximately 19% were seen once. Specimen: Vgamma9Vdelta2 gamma-delta T cells from the thymus. This sample's subset: sorted CD3+gammadeltaTCR+Vgamma9+Vdelta2+ thymocytes. The receptors were sampled from a human fetus.

A note on this clone: A single base is all that separates this from a far larger clone, so a read error is likely. The chain has TRDV2 and TRDJ1; 10 bases agree with TRDD3. Germline CDR1 and CDR2: GEAIGNYY and EKD. Trimming at V came to 5 bases and at J to 2 bases, leaving 4 bases not matched to a gene. CDR3 size: 14 residues. CDR3 residues: CACAILGDTDKLIF. DNA for the CDR3: TGTGCCTGTGCCATACTGGGGGATACCGATAAACTCATCTTT.

This clone was detected only a few times. A read error is possible here, since a much larger clone lies one base away. The V and J genes are TRDV2 and TRDJ3; 9 bases map to TRDD3. The CDR3 sequence is 18 residues long. The junction had 4 bases not matched to a gene; V was cut back by 2 bases and J by 0 bases. From germline, CDR1 is GEAIGNYY and CDR2 EKD. As DNA, the CDR3 is TGTGCCTGTGACAAAAGCTGGGGGATCTCCTGGGACACCCGACAGATGTTTTTC. It specifies CACDKSWGISWDTRQMFF.

By frequency in the sample, this clone is large (0.1 to 1%). The chain links TRDV2 to TRDJ2; 9 bases line up with TRDD3. J gave up 1 base and V 2 bases, and 1 base lay outside the gene matches. CDR3 size: 15 residues. In germline, CDR1 is GEAIGNYY, CDR2 EKD. The CDR3 sequence is CACDILGDLTAQLFF. In DNA, the CDR3 is TGTGCCTGTGACATACTGGGGGATTTGACAGCACAACTCTTCTTT.

The rearrangement uses TRDV2 and TRDJ3; D is uncertain. TCRdb leaves out the J gene; it was filled in here by matching the DNA to germline. Trimming shortened V by 0 bases and J by 0 bases, and 5 bases separated the two germline ends. CDR3 length: 16 residues. Germline assignment: CDR1 GEAIGNYY and CDR2 EKD. CDR3 region: CACDTWNSWDTRQMFF. The CDR3 DNA sequence: TGTGCCTGTGACACCTGGAACTCCTGGGACACCCGACAGATGTTTTTC.

J is TRDJ3 and V is TRDV2; 10 positions match TRDD3. The germline gives CDR1 GEAIGNYY, CDR2 EKD. Trimming removed 2 bases from V and 0 bases from J; junction bases left unmatched: 9. The CDR3 contains 20 residues. This CDR3 reads CACDKVLGDDRSWDTRQMFF. CDR3 sequence (DNA): TGTGCCTGTGACAAAGTACTGGGGGATGACCGCTCCTGGGACACCCGACAGATGTTTTTC.

A word on this clone: Since a far larger clone is one base different, this is likely a read error. The same CDR3 arises from other DNA sequences in this sample as well. This chain uses TRDV2 with TRDJ1; 7 bases match TRDD3. CDR3 length: 13 residues. CDR1 and CDR2 (germline): GEAIGNYY, EKD. The CDR3 DNA follows: TGTGCCTGTGACACCTGGGGGACCGATAAACTCATCTTC. Translated, it gives CACDTWGTDKLIF.

Worth noting for this clone: This likely traces to a read error, being one base from a far larger clone. The chain recombines TRDV2 with TRDJ1, with 7 bases matching TRDD3. TCRdb lists no J gene, so it was determined here by aligning the DNA to germline. Germline CDR1 reads GEAIGNYY; CDR2 reads EKD. This CDR3 region has 14 residues. CDR3 sequence reads: CAWDTGGYTDKLIF. Written as DNA, the CDR3 is TGTGCCTGGGACACCGGGGGATACACCGATAAACTCATCTTT.

This clone occurred a few times. Given a far larger clone just one base away, this is likely a sequencing read error. The rearrangement joins TRDV2 to TRDJ1; 7 bases match TRDD3. This CDR3 is 14 amino acids long. Germline V gives CDR1 GEAIGNYY, CDR2 EKD. The CDR3 here is CACDTVGDTDNLIF. CDR3 DNA: TGTGCCTGTGACACCGTGGGGGACACCGATAACCTCATCTTT.